Below, one T cell receptor (beta chain) is given with its context. This sample stems from a study of blood T cell repertoires in COVID-19. Study summary: PBMCs, B-cell-depleted T cells, or T cells provided the cDNA or gDNA that made up the material.

In the study's own analysis: Quantification of nucleated cells was approximated via reference gene primer amplification. Only in-frame clones appear in the TCRdb table, and some are missing; sequencing was by immunoSEQ multiplex PCR. From that table come the V and J calls and clone size; the DNA was used to work out D and trimming. The table lists 12,000 or so clones, around 71% of them singletons. CDR3 length equals 14 residues. Germline lookup yields CDR1 LGHNA and CDR2 YNFKEQ. J gave up 6 bases and V 1 base, and 3 bases lay outside the gene matches. The chain employs TRBV4-2 and TRBJ2-1, with 7 bases matching TRBD2. This TCR was recovered from a man between 60 and 75 years old with COVID-19, enrolled during active disease. The sequenced material came from peripheral blood. In DNA, the CDR3 is TGTGCCAGCAGCCAAGGCGGGAGATTCAATGAGCAGTTCTTC. It encodes CASSQGGRFNEQFF.